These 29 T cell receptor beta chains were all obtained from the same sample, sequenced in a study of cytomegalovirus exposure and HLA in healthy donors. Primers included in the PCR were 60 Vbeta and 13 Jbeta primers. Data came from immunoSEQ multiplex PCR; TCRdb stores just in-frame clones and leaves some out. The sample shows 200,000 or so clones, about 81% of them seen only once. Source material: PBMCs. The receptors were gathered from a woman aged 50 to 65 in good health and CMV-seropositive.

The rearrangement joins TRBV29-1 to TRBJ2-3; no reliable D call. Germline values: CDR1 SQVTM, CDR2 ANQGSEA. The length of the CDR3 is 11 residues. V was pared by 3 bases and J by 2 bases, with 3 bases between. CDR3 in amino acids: CSVDLTDTQYF. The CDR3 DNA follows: TGCAGCGTTGATCTCACAGATACGCAGTATTTT.

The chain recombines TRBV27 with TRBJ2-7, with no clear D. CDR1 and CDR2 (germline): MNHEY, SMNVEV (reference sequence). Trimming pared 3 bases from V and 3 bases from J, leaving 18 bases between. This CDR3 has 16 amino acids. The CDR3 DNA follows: TGTGCCAGCAGTTTGTTGGATCCCCGCGGTGGCTACGAGCAGTACTTC. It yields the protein CASSLLDPRGGYEQYF.

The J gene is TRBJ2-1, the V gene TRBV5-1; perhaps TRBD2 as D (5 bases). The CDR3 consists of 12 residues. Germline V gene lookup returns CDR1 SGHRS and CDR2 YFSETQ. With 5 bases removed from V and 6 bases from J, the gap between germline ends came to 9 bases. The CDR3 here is CASSTGINEQFF. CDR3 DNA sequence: TGCGCCAGCAGTACGGGGATCAATGAGCAGTTCTTC. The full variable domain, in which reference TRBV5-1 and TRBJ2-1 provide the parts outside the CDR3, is KAGVTQTPRYLIKTRGQQVTLSCSPISGHRSVSWYQQTPGQGLQFLFEYFSETQRNKGNFPGRFSGRQFSNSRSEMNVSTLELGDSALYLCASSTGINEQFFGPGTRLTVL.

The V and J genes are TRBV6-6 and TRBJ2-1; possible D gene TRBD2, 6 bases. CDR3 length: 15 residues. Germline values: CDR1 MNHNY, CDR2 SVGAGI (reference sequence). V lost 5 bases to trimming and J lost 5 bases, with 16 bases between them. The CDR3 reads CASSKTSGGDNEQFF. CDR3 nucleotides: TGTGCCAGCAGTAAGACTAGTGGGGGTGACAATGAGCAGTTCTTC.

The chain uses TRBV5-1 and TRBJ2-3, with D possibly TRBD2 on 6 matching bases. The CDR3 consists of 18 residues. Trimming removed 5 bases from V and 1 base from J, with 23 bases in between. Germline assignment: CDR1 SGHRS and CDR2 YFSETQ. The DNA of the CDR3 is TGCGCCAGCAGGCCACCGAATAGTCGGGGGAGCGGCACAGATACGCAGTATTTT. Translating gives CASRPPNSRGSGTDTQYF.

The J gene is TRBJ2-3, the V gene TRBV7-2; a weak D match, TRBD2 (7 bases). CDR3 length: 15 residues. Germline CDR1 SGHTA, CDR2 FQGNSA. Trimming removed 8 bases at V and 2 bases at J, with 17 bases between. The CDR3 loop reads CASVVGGATTDTQYF. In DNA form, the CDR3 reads TGTGCCAGCGTGGTGGGGGGGGCAACCACAGATACGCAGTATTTT.

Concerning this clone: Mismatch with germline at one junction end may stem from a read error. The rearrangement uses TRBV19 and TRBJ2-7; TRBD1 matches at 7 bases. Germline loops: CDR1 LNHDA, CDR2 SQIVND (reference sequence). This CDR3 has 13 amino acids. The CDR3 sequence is CASSPGQNYGQYF. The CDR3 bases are TGTGCCAGTAGTCCGGGACAGAACTACGGGCAGTACTTC.

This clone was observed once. CDR3 nucleotide sequence: TGTGCCAGCAGTTACCTAGCGGGGAGCTCCTACGAGCAGTACTTC. Translation: CASSYLAGSSYEQYF. This chain uses TRBV6-6 with TRBJ2-7, with TRBD2 identical over 9 bases. V shed 2 bases, J shed 0 bases, and the junction held 2 bases outside the gene matches. CDR1 is MNHNY, CDR2 SVGAGI, per germline (reference sequence). This CDR3 is built from 15 residues.

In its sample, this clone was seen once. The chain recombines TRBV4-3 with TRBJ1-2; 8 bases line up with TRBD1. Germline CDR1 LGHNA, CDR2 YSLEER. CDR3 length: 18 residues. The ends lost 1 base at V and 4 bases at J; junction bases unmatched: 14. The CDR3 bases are TGCGCCAGCAGCCAAGCCCCCGGGGCGACAGGGGCTTCCTATGGCTACACCTTC. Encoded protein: CASSQAPGATGASYGYTF.

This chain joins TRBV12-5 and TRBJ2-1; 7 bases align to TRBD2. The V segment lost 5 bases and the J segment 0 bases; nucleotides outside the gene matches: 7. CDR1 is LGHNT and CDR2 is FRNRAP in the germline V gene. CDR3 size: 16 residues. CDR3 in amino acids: CASGPHAGDSYNEQFF. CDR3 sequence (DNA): TGTGCTAGTGGTCCTCATGCGGGAGACTCCTACAATGAGCAGTTCTTC.

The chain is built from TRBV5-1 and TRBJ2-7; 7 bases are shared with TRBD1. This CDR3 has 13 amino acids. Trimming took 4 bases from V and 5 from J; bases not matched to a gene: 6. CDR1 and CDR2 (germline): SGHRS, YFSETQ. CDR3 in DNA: TGCGCCAGCAGCGCCTCGCAGGGGGACGAGCAGTACTTC. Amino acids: CASSASQGDEQYF.

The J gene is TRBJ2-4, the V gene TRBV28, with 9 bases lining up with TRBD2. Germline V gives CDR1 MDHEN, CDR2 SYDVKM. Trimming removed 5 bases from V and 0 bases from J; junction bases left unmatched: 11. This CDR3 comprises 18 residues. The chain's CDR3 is CASSPAGLADLAKNIQYF. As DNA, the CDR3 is TGTGCCAGCAGTCCCGCGGGACTAGCCGATTTAGCCAAAAACATTCAGTACTTC.

The CDR3 DNA reads as TGTGCCAGCAGTTACTCGGTGAGGAAGAGCGAGCAGTACTTC. This sequence encodes CASSYSVRKSEQYF. The chain employs TRBV2 and TRBJ2-7; D gene unclear. This CDR3 region has 14 residues. V was trimmed by 5 bases and J by 6 bases, leaving 17 bases between them. Germline V gives CDR1 SNHLY, CDR2 FYNNEI.

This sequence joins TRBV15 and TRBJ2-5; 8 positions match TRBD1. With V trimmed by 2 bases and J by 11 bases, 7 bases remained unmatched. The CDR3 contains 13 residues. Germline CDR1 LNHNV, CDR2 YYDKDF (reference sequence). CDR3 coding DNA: TGTGCCACCAGCAGACTACAGGGGGATGGGCAGTACTTC. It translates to CATSRLQGDGQYF.

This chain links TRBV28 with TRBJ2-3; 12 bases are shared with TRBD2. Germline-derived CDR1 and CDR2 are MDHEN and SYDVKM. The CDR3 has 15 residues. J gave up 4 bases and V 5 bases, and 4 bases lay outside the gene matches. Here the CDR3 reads CASSRTSGKSDTQYF. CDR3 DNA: TGTGCCAGCAGTAGGACTAGCGGGAAATCAGATACGCAGTATTTT.

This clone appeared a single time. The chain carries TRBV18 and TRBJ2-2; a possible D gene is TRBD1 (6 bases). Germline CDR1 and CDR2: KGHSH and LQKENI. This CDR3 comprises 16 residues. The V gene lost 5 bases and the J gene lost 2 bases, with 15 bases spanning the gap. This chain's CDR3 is CASSDPGHHNTGELFF. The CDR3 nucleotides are TGTGCCAGCTCAGATCCGGGACACCATAACACCGGGGAGCTGTTTTTT.

CDR3 nucleotides: TGTGCCAGCAGTTCGACAGACCCGGTAGCTTTCTTT. The encoded protein is CASSSTDPVAFF. The chain recombines TRBV2 with TRBJ1-1; tentatively, D is TRBD1 (5 bases). The V gene lost 5 bases and the J gene lost 10 bases, with 14 bases spanning the gap. The germline V gene encodes CDR1 SNHLY and CDR2 FYNNEI. The CDR3 loop spans 12 amino acids.

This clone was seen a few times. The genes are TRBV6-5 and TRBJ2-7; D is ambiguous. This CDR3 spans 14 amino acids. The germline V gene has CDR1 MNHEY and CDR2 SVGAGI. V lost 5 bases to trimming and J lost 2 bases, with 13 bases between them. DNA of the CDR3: TGTGCCAGCAGTGCCCTGACAAATACCTACGAGCAGTACTTC. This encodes CASSALTNTYEQYF.

The CDR3 spells CASSFGTGDEKLFF. DNA for the CDR3: TGCGCCAGCAGCTTTGGGACAGGGGATGAAAAACTGTTTTTT. The V gene is TRBV5-1, the J gene TRBJ1-4; 10 bases are shared with TRBD1. The V gene's germline CDR1 is SGHRS and CDR2 YFSETQ. This CDR3 has 14 residues. V lost 2 bases to trimming and J lost 6 bases; unmatched junction nucleotides: 1.

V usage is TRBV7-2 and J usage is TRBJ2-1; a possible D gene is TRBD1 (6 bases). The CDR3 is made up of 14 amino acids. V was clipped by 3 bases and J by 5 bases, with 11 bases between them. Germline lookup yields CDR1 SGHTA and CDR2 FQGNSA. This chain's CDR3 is CASSFLRTDNEQFF. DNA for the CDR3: TGTGCCAGCAGCTTTCTGAGGACAGACAATGAGCAGTTCTTC.

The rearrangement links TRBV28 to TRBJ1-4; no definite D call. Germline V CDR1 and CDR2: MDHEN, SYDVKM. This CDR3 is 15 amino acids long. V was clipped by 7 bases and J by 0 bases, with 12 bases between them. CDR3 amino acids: CASTTPTATNEKLFF. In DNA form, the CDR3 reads TGTGCCAGCACCACCCCCACAGCAACTAATGAAAAACTGTTTTTT. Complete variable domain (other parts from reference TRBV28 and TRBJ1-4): DVKVTQSSRYLVKRTGEKVFLECVQDMDHENMFWYRQDPGLGLRLIYFSYDVKMKEKGDIPEGYSVSREKKERFSLILESASTNQTSMYLCASTTPTATNEKLFFGSGTQLSVL.

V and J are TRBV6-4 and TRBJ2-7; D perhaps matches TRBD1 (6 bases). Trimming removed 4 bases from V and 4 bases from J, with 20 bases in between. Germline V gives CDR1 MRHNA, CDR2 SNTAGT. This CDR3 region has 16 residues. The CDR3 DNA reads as TGTGCCAGCAGTGGCCGGGTCCAGGGGATAGAGTACGAGCAGTACTTC. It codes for CASSGRVQGIEYEQYF.

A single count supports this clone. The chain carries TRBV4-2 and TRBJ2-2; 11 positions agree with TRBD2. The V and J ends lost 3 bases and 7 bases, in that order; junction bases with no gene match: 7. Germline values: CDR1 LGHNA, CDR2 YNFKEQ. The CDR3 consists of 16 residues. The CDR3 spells CASSQLAGGPGGELFF. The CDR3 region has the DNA TGTGCCAGCAGCCAGTTAGCGGGAGGGCCGGGCGGGGAGCTGTTTTTT.

The CDR3 DNA is TGCAGTGCTCGCGGGACCGGCGGCTACACCTTC. Translated, it gives CSARGTGGYTF. The rearrangement links TRBV20-1 to TRBJ1-2, with D possibly TRBD1 on 5 matching bases. V lost 5 bases and J lost 8, with 12 bases in between. Germline V CDR1 and CDR2: DFQATT, SNEGSKA (reference sequence). The CDR3 length is 11 residues.

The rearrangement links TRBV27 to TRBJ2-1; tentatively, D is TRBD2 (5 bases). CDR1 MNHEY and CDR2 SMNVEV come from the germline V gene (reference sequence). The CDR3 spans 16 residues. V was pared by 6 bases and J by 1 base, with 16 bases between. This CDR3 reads CASSRSRSGSYNEQFF. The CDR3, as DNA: TGTGCCAGCAGCCGTAGTAGATCGGGGTCCTACAATGAGCAGTTCTTC.

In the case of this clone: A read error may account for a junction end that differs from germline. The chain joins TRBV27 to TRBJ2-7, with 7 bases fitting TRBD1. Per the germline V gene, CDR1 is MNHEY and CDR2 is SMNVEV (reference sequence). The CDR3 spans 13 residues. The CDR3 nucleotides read TGTGTCAGCAGCAGGGACAGTTCCTACGAGCAGTACTTC. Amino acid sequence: CVSSRDSSYEQYF.

The CDR3 loop reads CASSEYAGTYNEQFF. The CDR3 nucleotides read TGTGCCAGCAGTGAATATGCGGGAACATACAATGAGCAGTTCTTC. The V gene is TRBV27, the J gene TRBJ2-1, with a tentative D call TRBD2 (6 bases). The CDR3 is 15 residues long. V shed 5 bases and J shed 4 bases, with 15 bases lying between them. CDR1 is MNHEY, CDR2 SMNVEV, per germline (reference sequence).

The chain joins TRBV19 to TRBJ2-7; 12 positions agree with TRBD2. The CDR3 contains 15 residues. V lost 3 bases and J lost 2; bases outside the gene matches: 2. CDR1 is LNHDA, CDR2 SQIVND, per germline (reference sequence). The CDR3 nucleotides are TGTGCCAGTAGTATCGGACTAGCGGGGACCTACGAGCAGTACTTC. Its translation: CASSIGLAGTYEQYF. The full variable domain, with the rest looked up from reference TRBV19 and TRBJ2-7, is DGGITQSPKYLFRKEGQNVTLSCEQNLNHDAMYWYRQDPGQGLRLIYYSQIVNDFQKGDIAEGYSVSREKKESFPLTVTSAQKNPTAFYLCASSIGLAGTYEQYFGPGTRLTVT.

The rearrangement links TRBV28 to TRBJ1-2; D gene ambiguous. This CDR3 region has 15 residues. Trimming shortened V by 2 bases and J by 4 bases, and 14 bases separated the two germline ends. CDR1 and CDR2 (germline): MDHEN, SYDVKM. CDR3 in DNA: TGTGCCAGCAGTTTAACTGGCGCGGGTTCCTATGGCTACACCTTC. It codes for CASSLTGAGSYGYTF.